This entry lists 6 T cell receptor beta chains sequenced from one sample in a study of CD8+ T cells in alopecia areata. TCR sequencing used cDNA made by reverse transcription of extracted RNA. Repertoires were generated with immunoSEQ multiplex PCR, while TCRdb's copy carries only in-frame clones and drops some. The sample yields about 130,000 clones, roughly three fifths seen once. The sequenced sample was CD4+ T cells sorted from blood, obtained at week 0. These receptors were obtained from a human donor with alopecia areata.

The chain employs TRBV5-4 and TRBJ2-5, with 14 bases that match TRBD2. Germline V lookup: CDR1 SGHNT, CDR2 YYREEE (reference sequence). This CDR3 is built from 17 residues. Trimming cost V 4 bases and J 5 bases; bases outside gene matches: 10. The CDR3 sequence: CASSPGLAGGTGETQYF. In DNA form, the CDR3 reads TGTGCCAGCAGCCCCGGACTAGCGGGGGGCACCGGGGAGACCCAGTACTTC.

This clone was picked up a small number of times. The genes are TRBV28 and TRBJ2-7, with no clear D. V was clipped by 5 bases and J by 2 bases, with 10 bases between them. Germline V gene lookup returns CDR1 MDHEN and CDR2 SYDVKM. The CDR3 consists of 13 residues. CDR3 DNA: TGTGCCAGCAGTAATCCCCCCACCTACGAGCAGTACTTC. It encodes CASSNPPTYEQYF.

Worth noting for this clone: Within the sample, other DNA sequences also encode this same CDR3. The J gene is TRBJ2-3, the V gene TRBV7-2; D unclear. Germline V lookup: CDR1 SGHTA, CDR2 FQGNSA. V gave up 5 bases and J gave up 2 bases, with 5 bases separating them. This CDR3 region has 12 residues. In nucleotides, the CDR3 is TGTGCCAGCAGCCCTTACACAGATACGCAGTATTTT. This sequence encodes CASSPYTDTQYF.

CDR3 amino acids: CASSWGQGAGYEQYF. Written as DNA, the CDR3 is TGTGCCAGCAGCTGGGGACAGGGGGCGGGCTACGAGCAGTACTTC. The chain employs TRBV5-6 and TRBJ2-7, with 12 bases that match TRBD1. The CDR3 is 15 amino acids. V was pared by 3 bases and J by 3 bases, with 4 bases of the junction left unmatched. CDR1 is SGHDT and CDR2 is YYEEEE in the germline V gene.

This clone was counted between two and nine times. The chain is built from TRBV30 and TRBJ2-3; D gene uncertain. The germline V gene encodes CDR1 GTSNPN and CDR2 SVGIG (reference sequence). The V gene lost 4 bases and the J gene lost 5 bases, with 10 bases spanning the gap. The CDR3 runs to 12 residues. The CDR3 coding sequence is TGTGCCTGGAATTCCCTGGTAGATACGCAGTATTTT. Residues: CAWNSLVDTQYF. Filled out from reference TRBV30 and TRBJ2-3, the complete variable domain reads SQTIHQWPATLVQPVGSPLSLECTVEGTSNPNLYWYRQAAGRGLQLLFYSVGIGQISSEVPQNLSASRPQDRQFILSSKKLLLSDSGFYLCAWNSLVDTQYFGPGTRLTVL.

The chain employs TRBV15 and TRBJ1-2; tentatively, D is TRBD1 (5 bases). The CDR3 has 14 residues. The V gene's germline CDR1 is LNHNV and CDR2 YYDKDF (reference sequence). Trimming stripped 0 bases from V and 7 bases from J, with 12 bases between. CDR3 bases: TGTGCCACCAGCAGAGACAGGGATCTAATTGGCTACACCTTC. Its translation is CATSRDRDLIGYTF.